A single T cell receptor (beta chain) is shown here with its context. What it binds is not known. Trimming cost V 2 bases and J 6 bases, with 13 bases left between them. The germline gives CDR1 MDHEN, CDR2 SYDVKM. The CDR3 contains 15 residues. The repertoire was sequenced with immunoSEQ multiplex PCR; TCRdb's copy has only in-frame clones and lacks some. The data hold around 28,000 clones, with roughly 92% observed a single time. This record belongs to a study of T cells in localized non-small cell lung cancer. Study outcomes and limitations: Peak T cell clonality was found in uninvolved adjacent lung, exceeding tumor. Greater T cell density in blood accompanied longer overall survival.

This TCR derives from a woman aged 35 to 69 with stage I lung adenocarcinoma. The chain couples TRBV28 to TRBJ2-2; D may be TRBD2 (5 bases). The source material was peripheral blood, sampled before any cancer treatment. CDR3 sequence (DNA): TGTGCCAGCAGTTTACCCGACTACTATCCCGGGGAGCTGTTTTTT. This sequence encodes CASSLPDYYPGELFF.